This record concerns one TCR beta chain sequence. This specimen belongs to a study of blood T cell repertoires in COVID-19. Across the study: Sources were T cells, B-cell-depleted T cells, or PBMCs; the material itself was cDNA or gDNA.

The V segment lost 4 bases and the J segment 1 base; nucleotides outside the gene matches: 7. The V gene's germline CDR1 is LNHDA and CDR2 SQIVND (reference sequence). This CDR3 spans 16 amino acids. As handled by the study authors: By means of reference gene primer amplification, nucleated cell counts were estimated. Assay used: immunoSEQ multiplex PCR; TCRdb lists only in-frame clones, some missing. V and J calls and clone size are as listed in that table; D and trimming were resolved from the DNA. The sample shows a few hundred thousand clones, approximately 77% of them seen only once. This receptor was identified in a woman aged 18-29 years with acute or convalescent COVID-19. The chain links TRBV19 to TRBJ2-4, with 7 bases fitting TRBD1. Sequencing was done on a sample of peripheral blood. The CDR3 nucleotides read TGTGCCAGTAGTACCTTGACAGGGATGGCCAAAAACATTCAGTACTTC. Protein: CASSTLTGMAKNIQYF.